What follows is one T cell receptor beta chain and its context. What it binds is unknown. This CDR3 spans 17 amino acids. Trimming cost V 0 bases and J 0 bases; bases outside gene matches: 0. From germline, CDR1 is SGHTA and CDR2 FQGTGA. This entry belongs to a study of blood T cells in healthy people across ages. With a J-beta primer mix and a sample-barcoded 5' primer, a second PCR ran roughly 6 to 12 cycles. Via MiXCR, TCRdb re-called the 5' RACE reads, giving one row per CDR3 protein. Seen here are around 900,000 distinct CDR3 sequences, roughly 51% observed once, and the top ten hold roughly a fifth. General study results and limits: Donor CMV status was unknown, possibly confounding expanded clonotype changes.

The sequenced sample was blood. The J gene is TRBJ2-3, the V gene TRBV7-3, with 13 bases that match TRBD2. The sequence came from a woman aged 60 to 75 in good health. The DNA of the CDR3 is TGTGCCAGCAGCTTAACGGGACTAGCGGGGAGCACAGATACGCAGTATTTT. It specifies CASSLTGLAGSTDTQYF. Combining the CDR3 with reference TRBV7-3 and TRBJ2-3 gives the whole variable domain GAGVSQTPSNKVTEKGKYVELRCDPISGHTALYWYRQSLGQGPEFLIYFQGTGAADDSGLPNDRFFAVRPEGSVSTLKIQRTERGDSAVYLCASSLTGLAGSTDTQYFGPGTRLTVL.